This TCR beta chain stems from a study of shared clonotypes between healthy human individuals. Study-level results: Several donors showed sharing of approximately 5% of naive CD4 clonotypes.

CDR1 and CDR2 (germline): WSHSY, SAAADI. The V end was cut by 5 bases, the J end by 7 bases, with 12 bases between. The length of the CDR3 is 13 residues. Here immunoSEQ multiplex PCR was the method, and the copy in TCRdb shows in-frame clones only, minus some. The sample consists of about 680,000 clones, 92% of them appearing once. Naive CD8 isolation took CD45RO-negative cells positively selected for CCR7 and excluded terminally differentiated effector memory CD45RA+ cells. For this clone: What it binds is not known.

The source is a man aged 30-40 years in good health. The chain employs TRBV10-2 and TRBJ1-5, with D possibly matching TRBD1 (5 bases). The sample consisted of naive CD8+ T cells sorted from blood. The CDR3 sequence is CASSLGAEQPQHF. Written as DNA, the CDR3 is TGCGCCAGCAGTCTCGGGGCGGAGCAGCCCCAGCATTTT.